These T cell receptor beta chains were read from a single sample in a study of T cell responses to AZD1222 COVID-19 vaccine. Profiling relied on immunoSEQ multiplex PCR, and the TCRdb table lists in-frame clones only, not all of them. The data show fewer than 150,000 clones, 75% to 90% seen once. The source material was peripheral blood, sampled on day 0 of AZD1222 vaccination. Every receptor here comes from an adult in good health. Each CDR3 is given with its conserved first and last residue. Fields, in order: V gene, CDR3 protein.

>TRBV30
CAWSVITSTAIEAFF
>TRBV19
CASSISHRGSPLHF
>TRBV6-1
CASSAGETLNTGELFF
>TRBV4-1
CASSQGWGGEKLFF
>TRBV30
CAWTQGQVLGYTF
>TRBV19
CASSTWGPDVDFDYGYTF
>TRBV5-1
CASSSLQGEWGTGELFF
>TRBV2
CASSEVGGGANTEAFF
>TRBV13
CASSLAGGPSYNEQFF
>TRBV6-5
CASSPVSFYGYTF
>TRBV18
CASSSDRTYGYTF
>TRBV4-2
CASSQPSGIIYEQYF
>TRBV5-4
CASSLGARGETQYF
>TRBV30
CASRRATNYGYTF
>TRBV7-9
CASSLDRIGLKNGYTF
>TRBV11-2
CASSRRGTGELFF
>TRBV28
CASGIGLGGGYTF
>TRBV7-2
CASSLAMAGQGYTF
>TRBV27
CASSYQNYGYTF
>TRBV12-3/TRBV12-4
CASSLGRDETQYF
>TRBV7-7
CASRPGTGTGYTF
>TRBV27
CASSHGSLAKNIQYF
>TRBV4-1
CASSQAGAANYGYTF